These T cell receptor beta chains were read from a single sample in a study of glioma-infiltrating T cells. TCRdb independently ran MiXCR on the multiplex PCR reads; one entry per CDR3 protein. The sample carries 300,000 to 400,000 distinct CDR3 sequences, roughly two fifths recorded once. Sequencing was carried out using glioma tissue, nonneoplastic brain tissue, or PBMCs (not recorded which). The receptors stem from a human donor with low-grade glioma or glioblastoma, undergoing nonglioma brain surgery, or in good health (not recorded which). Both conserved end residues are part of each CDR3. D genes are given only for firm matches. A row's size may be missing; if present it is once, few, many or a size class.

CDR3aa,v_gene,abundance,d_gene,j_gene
CASSLTGTGEETQYF,TRBV7-3,NA,TRBD1,TRBJ2-5
CASSPLEAVRSYEQYF,TRBV18,NA,NA,TRBJ2-7
CSLLAGHLTDTQYF,TRBV20-1,NA,TRBD2,TRBJ2-3
CASSEGTDYGYTF,TRBV4-1,NA,NA,TRBJ1-2
CASTNPGTGDGYTF,TRBV27,many,TRBD1,TRBJ1-2
CASPQDSLSYNEQFF,TRBV2,NA,NA,TRBJ2-1
CASTMGQSTDTQYF,TRBV28,NA,TRBD1,TRBJ2-3
CATSDLNPTGELFF,TRBV24-1,NA,NA,TRBJ2-2
CASSFRAGLNEQFF,TRBV6-2/TRBV6-3,NA,NA,TRBJ2-1
CASSSVRAGGYTF,TRBV7-2,NA,NA,TRBJ1-2
CASSPWAGDARTEAFF,TRBV18,NA,NA,TRBJ1-1
CATSAMNTEAFF,TRBV15,few,NA,TRBJ1-1
CASSIESGLVSYNEQFF,TRBV19,NA,TRBD2,TRBJ2-1
CASSFMDSVHEQYF,TRBV5-4,NA,NA,TRBJ2-7
CASAGTIYNEQFF,TRBV19,NA,TRBD2,TRBJ2-1
CSVGPDGGRTDTQYF,TRBV29-1,once,NA,TRBJ2-3
CSAKQDRGDSYEQYF,TRBV20-1,NA,TRBD1,TRBJ2-7
CASTSTSGRNEQYF,TRBV6-8,NA,TRBD2,TRBJ2-7
CASSPNSGRGSDTQYF,TRBV7-3,NA,TRBD2,TRBJ2-3
CASSEVAGAADTQYF,TRBV6-1,many,TRBD2,TRBJ2-3
CASSQERRGIRNEQFF,TRBV15,NA,NA,TRBJ2-1
CASSQQRLSNQPQHF,TRBV7-2,NA,NA,TRBJ1-5
CASTLDYYNEQFF,TRBV6-2/TRBV6-3,many,NA,TRBJ2-1
CAMRERGSTDTQYF,TRBV6-2/TRBV6-3,many,TRBD2,TRBJ2-3
CASSLFETDTQHF,TRBV11-2,NA,NA,NA
CASSSRGGNQPQHF,TRBV27,many,NA,TRBJ1-5
CASSGLAGFEQYF,TRBV5-1,NA,TRBD2,TRBJ2-7
CASSSLILPPYTF,TRBV28,many,NA,TRBJ1-2
CASKRYQTSDYEQYF,TRBV6-1,few,TRBD2,TRBJ2-7
CASSFLDQETQYF,TRBV28,few,NA,TRBJ2-5
CASSSPGANVLTF,TRBV28,many,NA,TRBJ2-6
CASSQAVGEQFF,TRBV3-1,NA,NA,TRBJ2-1
CSALAEREVLIVRRYNEQFF,TRBV20-1,once,TRBD2,TRBJ2-1